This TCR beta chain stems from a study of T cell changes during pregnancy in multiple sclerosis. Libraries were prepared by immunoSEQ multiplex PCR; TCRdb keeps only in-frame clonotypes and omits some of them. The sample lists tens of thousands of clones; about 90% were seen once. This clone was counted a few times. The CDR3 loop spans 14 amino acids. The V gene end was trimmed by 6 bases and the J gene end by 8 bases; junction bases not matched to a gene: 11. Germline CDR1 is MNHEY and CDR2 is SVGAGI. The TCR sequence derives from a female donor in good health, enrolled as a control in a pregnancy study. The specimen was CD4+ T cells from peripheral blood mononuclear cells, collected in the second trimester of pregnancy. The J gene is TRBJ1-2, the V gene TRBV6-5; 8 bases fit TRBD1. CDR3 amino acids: CASSSQGVFRGYTF. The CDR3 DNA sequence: TGTGCCAGCAGCTCACAGGGGGTCTTTAGGGGCTACACCTTC.